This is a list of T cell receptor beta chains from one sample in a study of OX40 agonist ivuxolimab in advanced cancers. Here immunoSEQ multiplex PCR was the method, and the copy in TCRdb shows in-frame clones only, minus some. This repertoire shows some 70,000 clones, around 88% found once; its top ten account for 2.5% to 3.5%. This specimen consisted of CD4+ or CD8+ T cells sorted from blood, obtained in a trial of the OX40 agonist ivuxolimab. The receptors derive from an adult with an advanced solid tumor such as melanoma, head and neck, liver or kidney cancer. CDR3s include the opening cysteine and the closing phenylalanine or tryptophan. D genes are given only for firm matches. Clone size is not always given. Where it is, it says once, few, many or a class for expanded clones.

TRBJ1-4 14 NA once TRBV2 TGTGCCAGCAGAGCCCAGGGTAGTAATGAAAAACTGTTTTTT CASRAQGSNEKLFF
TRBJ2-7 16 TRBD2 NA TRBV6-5 TGTGCCAGCAGTTACTCGTCGGCGGGAGACTTATACGAGCAGTACTTC CASSYSSAGDLYEQYF
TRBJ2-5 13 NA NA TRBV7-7 TGTGCTAGCAGCTGGGGACCCCAAGAGACCCAGTACTTC CASSWGPQETQYF
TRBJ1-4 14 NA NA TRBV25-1 TGTGCCAGCAGTAAAGACACATATAATGAAAAACTGTTTTTT CASSKDTYNEKLFF
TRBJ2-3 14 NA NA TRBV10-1 TGCGCCAGCAGTGAGTCGATAGCAGGTGATACGCAGTATTTT CASSESIAGDTQYF
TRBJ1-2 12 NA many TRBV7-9 TGTGCCAGCAGCTTAGAGCAGGCGCGCTACACCTTC CASSLEQARYTF
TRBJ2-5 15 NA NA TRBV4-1 TGCGCCAGCAGCCAAGCTGGGGACTTTCAAGAGACCCAGTACTTC CASSQAGDFQETQYF
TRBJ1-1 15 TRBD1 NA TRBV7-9 TGTGCCAGCAGCTTGTCGGACAGGGGGTCCGCTGAAGCTTTCTTT CASSLSDRGSAEAFF
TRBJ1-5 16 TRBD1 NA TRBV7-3 TGTGCCAGCAGCATGACCGGGACAGGGGGCAATCAGCCCCAGCATTTT CASSMTGTGGNQPQHF
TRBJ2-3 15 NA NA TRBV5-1 TGCGCCAGCAGCTTGGTGGGCAGGGCGGCAGATACGCAGTATTTT CASSLVGRAADTQYF
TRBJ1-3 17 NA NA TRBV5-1 TGCGCCAGCAGCTCCCAACTTCAGGGGAGCTCTGGAAACACCATATATTTT CASSSQLQGSSGNTIYF
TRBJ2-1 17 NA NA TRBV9 TGTGCCAGCAGCGTAGGAGGGGGACGGGCGGCCTACAATGAGCAGTTCTTC CASSVGGGRAAYNEQFF
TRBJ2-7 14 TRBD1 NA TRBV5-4 TGTGCCAGCAGCCCGGGGGACAGGGGATACGAGCAGTACTTC CASSPGDRGYEQYF
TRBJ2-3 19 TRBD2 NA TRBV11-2 TGTGCCAGCAGCTCCCGACTAGCGGGGGGTCTCCTTAGCACAGATACGCAGTATTTT CASSSRLAGGLLSTDTQYF
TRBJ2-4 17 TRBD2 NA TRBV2 TGTGCCAGCAGTGAAACTAGCGGATTACTAGCCAAAAACATTCAGTACTTC CASSETSGLLAKNIQYF
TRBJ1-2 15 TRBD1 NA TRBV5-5 TGTGCCAGCAGCTTGGGTGGCAGGGGGGGCTATGGCTACACCTTC CASSLGGRGGYGYTF
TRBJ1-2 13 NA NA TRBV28 TGTGCCAGCAGTACACCGGACTTCTATGGCTACACCTTC CASSTPDFYGYTF
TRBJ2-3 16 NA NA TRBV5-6 TGTGCCAGCAGCCTAGGACCAAAGCGGAGCACAGATACGCAGTATTTT CASSLGPKRSTDTQYF
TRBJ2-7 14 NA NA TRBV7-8 TGTGCCAGCAGCTTAGCGCCCCAGGGACGCGAGCAGTACTTC CASSLAPQGREQYF
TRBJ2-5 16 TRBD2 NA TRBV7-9 TGTGCCAGCAGCCCCTTCGGGGGGGCCCGGGAAGAGACCCAGTACTTC CASSPFGGAREETQYF
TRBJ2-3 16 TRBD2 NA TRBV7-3 TGTGCCAGCAGCCCTGGACTAGCGGGGAACACAGATACGCAGTATTTT CASSPGLAGNTDTQYF
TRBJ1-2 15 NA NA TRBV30 TGTGCCTGGAGTGTACCTACAGTCCGAGGCGGTGGCTACACCTTC CAWSVPTVRGGGYTF
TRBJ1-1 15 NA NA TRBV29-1 TGCAGCGTTGAAGATATCCAGAGGGGAGGCGCTGAAGCTTTCTTT CSVEDIQRGGAEAFF
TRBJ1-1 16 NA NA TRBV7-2 TGTGCCAGCAGCTTATTGTTCGGAGGGGCGAGAACTGAAGCTTTCTTT CASSLLFGGARTEAFF
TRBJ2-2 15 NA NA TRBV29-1 TGCAGCGTCGGAAATACAGGGATTGGGACCGGGGAGCTGTTTTTT CSVGNTGIGTGELFF
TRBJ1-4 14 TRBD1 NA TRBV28 TGTGCCAGCAGTCCCTCGGACAGGGATGAAAAACTGTTTTTT CASSPSDRDEKLFF
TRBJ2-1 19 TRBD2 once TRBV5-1 TGCGCCAGCAGCTCCTGGGGAGGGATACTAGCGGGAGGTGGCAATGAGCAGTTCTTC CASSSWGGILAGGGNEQFF
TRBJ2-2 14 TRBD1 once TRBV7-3 TGTGCCAGCAGCTCCGGGACAGTCACCGGGGAGCTGTTTTTT CASSSGTVTGELFF
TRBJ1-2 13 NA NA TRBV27 TGTGCCAGCAGAGAACCCGGGGGCTGGGGCTACACCTTC CASREPGGWGYTF
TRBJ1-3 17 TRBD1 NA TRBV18 TGTGCCAGCTCACCGGTCGGACAGGGGAACTCTGGAAACACCATATATTTT CASSPVGQGNSGNTIYF
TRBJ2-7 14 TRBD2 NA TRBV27 TGTGCCAGCAGTTTAACCCTAGCGGCCTACGAGCAGTACTTC CASSLTLAAYEQYF
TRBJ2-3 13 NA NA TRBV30 TGTGCCTGGAGTGTATTTAGTACAGATACGCAGTATTTT CAWSVFSTDTQYF
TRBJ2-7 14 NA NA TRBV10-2 TGCGCCAGCAGTTTAACAGGGCCTTCAGACGAGCAGTACTTC CASSLTGPSDEQYF
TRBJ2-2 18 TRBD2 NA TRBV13 TGTGCCAGCAGCTTTTGGACTAGCGGGGGGGCGAACACCGGGGAGCTGTTTTTT CASSFWTSGGANTGELFF
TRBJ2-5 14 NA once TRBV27 TGTGCCAGCAGTTTAGAAGGGAGAGGGGAGACCCAGTACTTC CASSLEGRGETQYF
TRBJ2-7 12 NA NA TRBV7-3 TGTGCCAGCAGCCCCCCCGGGGGCGAGCAGTACTTC CASSPPGGEQYF
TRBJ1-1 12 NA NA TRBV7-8 TGTGCCATTGGGGGTCGGAACACTGAAGCTTTCTTT CAIGGRNTEAFF
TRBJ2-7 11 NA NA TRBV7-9 TGTGCCAGCAGCCCAGCCTACGAGCAGTACTTC CASSPAYEQYF
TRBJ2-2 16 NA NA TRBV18 TGTGCCAGCTCACCGGCTACTCGGCGGGGCACCGGGGAGCTGTTTTTT CASSPATRRGTGELFF
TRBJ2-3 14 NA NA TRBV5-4 TGTGCCAGCAGCCGGGGTGAAGCGCTGGATACGCAGTATTTT CASSRGEALDTQYF
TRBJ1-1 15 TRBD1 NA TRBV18 TGTGCCAGCTCACCACGGGACAGGAAGAACACTGAAGCTTTCTTT CASSPRDRKNTEAFF
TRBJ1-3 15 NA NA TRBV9 TGTGCCAGCAGCGTAGATCAGGGCACCGGGAACACCATATATTTT CASSVDQGTGNTIYF
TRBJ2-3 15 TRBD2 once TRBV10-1 TGCGCCAGCAGTGAGTCGAGGGCGGGAGGGGATACGCAGTATTTT CASSESRAGGDTQYF
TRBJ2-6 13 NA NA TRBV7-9 TGTGCCAGCAGCTCCAGGACGGGCAACGTCCTGACTTTC CASSSRTGNVLTF
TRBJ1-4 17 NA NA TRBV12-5 TGTGCTAGTGGTTCGGGAATCGGGACGGTGACTAATGAAAAACTGTTTTTT CASGSGIGTVTNEKLFF
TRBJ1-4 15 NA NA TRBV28 TGTGCCAGCAGTTTAGGAGGGGGAGATAGCGAAAAACTGTTTTTT CASSLGGGDSEKLFF
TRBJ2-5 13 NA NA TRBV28 TGTGCCAGCAGTTTTAGGATTGTCGAGACCCAGTACTTC CASSFRIVETQYF